The table lists the clone carrying this T cell receptor (beta chain) with a few counts. This record belongs to a study of CD8+ T cells in alopecia areata. The treatment: oral pan-JAK inhibitor, 5-10 mg twice daily. Researchers took lesional scalp punch biopsies and peripheral blood from people who were alopecia areata patients. Investigators isolated RNA and reverse transcribed it into cDNA to act as the sequencing template. Sequencing used immunoSEQ multiplex PCR; TCRdb keeps in-frame clones, though not all of them. This repertoire shows a few hundred thousand clones, more than 30% found once; its top ten account for almost 0.5%. CDR3 length: 13 residues. CDR1 and CDR2 (germline): MNHEY, SVGAGI. V was cut by 8 bases and J by 2 bases, with 13 bases left in between.

The chain uses TRBV6-5 and TRBJ2-7; TRBD2 might be the D (6 bases). The starting material was CD4+ T cells sorted from blood, obtained at approximately week 30, from a patient treated with tofacitinib. The sequence was obtained from a human donor with alopecia areata. The CDR3 bases are TGTGCCAGCCTCGGAGGGTATACCTACGAGCAGTACTTC. Encoded protein: CASLGGYTYEQYF.